A selection of T cell receptor beta chains follows, all from one sample in a study of fetal regulatory T cell absence and autoimmunity. Profiled with immunoSEQ multiplex PCR; TCRdb holds only in-frame clones, not every one. The table has some 44,000 clones, about 79% seen once. The sample consisted of cord blood. These receptors originate from a newborn boy with IPEX syndrome. Each CDR3 is given with its conserved first and last residue. The D gene is left open where the match is weak. Clone size is shown for a subset of rows, as once, few, many or a class of expanded clone.

clone_size | j_call | v_call | d_call | cdr3_nt | cdr3_aa
NA | TRBJ1-1 | TRBV11-3 | TRBD1 | TGTGCCAGCAGCTTAGGCAGGGGGCGTACTGAAGCTTTCTTT | CASSLGRGRTEAFF
NA | TRBJ1-5 | TRBV12-5 | NA | TGTGCTAGTGAGGGTTATAGCAATCAGCCCCAGCATTTT | CASEGYSNQPQHF
NA | TRBJ2-3 | TRBV5-1 | TRBD2 | TGCGCCAGCAGCGGTACTAGCGGGAGCACAGATACGCAGTATTTT | CASSGTSGSTDTQYF
NA | TRBJ1-2 | TRBV30 | NA | TGTGCCTGGAGTCCGACATCAATCTATGGCTACACCTTC | CAWSPTSIYGYTF
NA | TRBJ2-5 | TRBV7-2 | TRBD1 | TGTGCCAGCAGCCCAGACAGGGGGCTCTGGCGAGAGACCCAGTACTTC | CASSPDRGLWRETQYF
NA | TRBJ2-5 | TRBV7-9 | TRBD1 | TGTGCCAGCAGCAGGGACAGGGGGCGGGAGACCCAGTACTTC | CASSRDRGRETQYF
once | TRBJ1-3 | TRBV9 | TRBD1 | TGTGCCAGCAGCGCTAGGACAGGGGAGATCGACACCATATATTTT | CASSARTGEIDTIYF
NA | TRBJ1-1 | TRBV27 | TRBD1 | TGTGCCAGCAGCCTCGCAGGGGGTAACACTGAAGCTTTCTTT | CASSLAGGNTEAFF
NA | TRBJ2-3 | TRBV10-3 | NA | TGTGCCATCAGTGAGTCTAGGTGGGGTGCAGATACGCAGTATTTT | CAISESRWGADTQYF
NA | TRBJ2-5 | TRBV5-4 | NA | TGTGCCAGCAGCTTGGAACTGGGGGAGACCCAGTACTTC | CASSLELGETQYF
NA | TRBJ2-7 | TRBV10-1 | NA | TGCGCCAGCAGTGAGTCCAGCAGGGGGGACTACGAGCAGTACTTC | CASSESSRGDYEQYF
NA | TRBJ2-1 | TRBV4-1 | NA | TGCGCCAGCAGGCATGCGGTGACCTACAATGAGCAGTTCTTC | CASRHAVTYNEQFF
NA | TRBJ2-7 | TRBV2 | NA | TGTGCCAGCGCCGGGAGCTCCTACGAGCAGTACTTC | CASAGSSYEQYF
once | TRBJ2-2 | TRBV19 | NA | TGTGCCAGTAGTCTTGTCGTCGGGGGTGGGTATACCGGGGAGCTGTTTTTT | CASSLVVGGGYTGELFF
NA | TRBJ1-5 | TRBV7-7 | NA | TGTGCTAGCAGCTTAGGGGATCAGCCCCAGCATTTT | CASSLGDQPQHF
NA | TRBJ2-7 | TRBV9 | NA | TGTGCCAGCAGCTTCGGGACTTTTTCCTACGAGCAGTACTTC | CASSFGTFSYEQYF
NA | TRBJ2-2 | TRBV4-1 | TRBD2 | TGCGCCAGCAGCCAAGTCATTGGGGGGAGGGGGAACACCGGGGAGCTGTTTTTT | CASSQVIGGRGNTGELFF
once | TRBJ2-7 | TRBV5-1 | TRBD2 | TGCGCCAGCAGCCCTACTGGTAGCGGGAGCTCCTACGAGCAGTACTTC | CASSPTGSGSSYEQYF
NA | TRBJ2-5 | TRBV2 | NA | TGTGCCAGCGCCGCACTAGCCCGAGAGACCCAGTACTTC | CASAALARETQYF
NA | TRBJ2-1 | TRBV4-3 | TRBD2 | TGCGCCAGCAGCCAAGATGGGACTAGCGACCCCTACTACAATGAGCAGTTCTTC | CASSQDGTSDPYYNEQFF
NA | TRBJ2-7 | TRBV5-1 | TRBD2 | TGCGCCAGCAGCTTGGGGACTAGCTCCTACGAGCAGTACTTC | CASSLGTSSYEQYF
once | TRBJ1-3 | TRBV7-6 | NA | TGTGCCAGCAGCGCCCGTAGGCAGGGCTCATATTCCGGAAACACCATATATTTT | CASSARRQGSYSGNTIYF
NA | TRBJ2-1 | TRBV30 | TRBD2 | TGTGCCTGGAGTAGGACTAGCGGGGCAGATGAGCAGTTCTTC | CAWSRTSGADEQFF
NA | TRBJ2-7 | TRBV6-5 | NA | TGTGCCAGCAGTTACACCGCGGCCTACGAGCAGTACTTC | CASSYTAAYEQYF
NA | TRBJ1-1 | TRBV6-5 | TRBD1 | TGTGCCAGCAGTTACGGACAGGGAACTGAAGCTTTCTTT | CASSYGQGTEAFF
NA | TRBJ1-1 | TRBV5-3 | NA | NA | CARSLVGTGARF
NA | TRBJ2-1 | TRBV10-3 | NA | TGTGCCACCAGAGAAGCACGGGTATACAATGAGCAGTTCTTC | CATREARVYNEQFF
NA | TRBJ2-6 | TRBV7-9 | NA | TGTGCCAGCAGCTTGGGGGCTGGGGCCAACGTCCTGACTTTC | CASSLGAGANVLTF
NA | TRBJ2-7 | TRBV5-6 | TRBD2 | TGTGCCAGCAGCTCCGACCTAGCGGGATCCTACGAGCAGTACTTC | CASSSDLAGSYEQYF
NA | TRBJ1-6 | TRBV6-1 | NA | TGTGCCAGCAGTATGGGCGAGGGCTATAATTCACCCCTCCACTTT | CASSMGEGYNSPLHF
NA | TRBJ2-3 | TRBV4-3 | NA | TGCGCCAGCAGCCAAGATAGCCCTCGCACAGATACGCAGTATTTT | CASSQDSPRTDTQYF
NA | TRBJ2-1 | TRBV5-5 | TRBD2 | TGTGCCAGCAGCTTGGATTGTCGGACTAGCGAAACCTACAATGAGCAGTTCTTC | CASSLDCRTSETYNEQFF
NA | TRBJ1-2 | TRBV18 | NA | TGTGCCAGCTCACCGGGGCCTGGGGAGGGCTACACCTTC | CASSPGPGEGYTF
NA | TRBJ2-2 | TRBV5-4 | NA | TGTGCCAGCAGCTTTTCTCGGCAGGGTTTCAACACCGGGGAGCTGTTTTTT | CASSFSRQGFNTGELFF
NA | TRBJ2-5 | TRBV7-9 | TRBD1 | TGTGCCAGCAGCTTCCGGGACAGAGAAGAGACCCAGTACTTC | CASSFRDREETQYF
NA | TRBJ2-1 | TRBV15 | NA | TGTGCCACCAGCAGAGACCTCACTAGTAGGCATGAGCAGTTCTTC | CATSRDLTSRHEQFF
NA | TRBJ2-3 | TRBV7-2 | TRBD2 | TGTGCCAGCAGCTTAGCGGGACTAGCGGGAGATACGCAGTATTTT | CASSLAGLAGDTQYF
NA | TRBJ1-4 | TRBV5-1 | TRBD1 | TGCGCCAGCAGCCGGGGACAGGGTAGTGAAAAACTGTTTTTT | CASSRGQGSEKLFF
once | TRBJ2-7 | TRBV5-6 | TRBD1 | TGTGCCAGCAGCTTTACGGGACAGGGAGGCGAGCAGTACTTC | CASSFTGQGGEQYF
NA | TRBJ1-2 | TRBV5-6 | NA | TGTGCCAGCAGAGGGATCCGGCAGTTTAACTATGGCTACACCTTC | CASRGIRQFNYGYTF
NA | TRBJ2-3 | TRBV19 | TRBD2 | TGTGCCAGTAGTGGAAGGGGACTAGCGGGAGAGAGAGATACGCAGTATTTT | CASSGRGLAGERDTQYF
NA | TRBJ2-1 | TRBV2 | NA | TGTGCCAGCAGTGAAGGAATTAGCGGAAAGCAGTTCTTC | CASSEGISGKQFF
NA | TRBJ1-1 | TRBV6-1 | NA | TGTGCCAGCAGAGTAGAATCTGAAGCTTTCTTT | CASRVESEAFF
NA | TRBJ1-1 | TRBV5-6 | TRBD1 | TGTGCCAGCAGCCTGGGACAGTCTCCTGAAGCTTTCTTT | CASSLGQSPEAFF
NA | TRBJ1-4 | TRBV15 | NA | TGTGCCACCAGCAGACTCCAGCTCTGGGTGACCTTAAATGAAAAACTGTTTTTT | CATSRLQLWVTLNEKLFF
NA | TRBJ2-2 | TRBV9 | TRBD2 | TGTGCCAGCAGCGTAGATCGCGGGGGGGCCATGAACGGGGAGCTGTTTTTT | CASSVDRGGAMNGELFF
few | TRBJ1-1 | TRBV18 | NA | TGTGCCAGCTCGACAGCTAACACTGAAGCTTTCTTT | CASSTANTEAFF
NA | TRBJ1-1 | TRBV29-1 | TRBD1 | TGCAGCGTTGTGACAGGGTCGGGCACTGAAGCTTTCTTT | CSVVTGSGTEAFF
NA | TRBJ1-1 | TRBV4-3 | NA | TGCGCCAGCAGCCAAGATTACCCAGGGATGGTGAACACTGAAGCTTTCTTT | CASSQDYPGMVNTEAFF
NA | TRBJ1-4 | TRBV5-1 | NA | TGCGCCAGCAGCTTCAGTGCAACTAATGAAAAACTGTTTTTT | CASSFSATNEKLFF
NA | TRBJ1-2 | TRBV11-2 | NA | TGTGCCAGCAGCTTATCGGGGGTATTCTATGGCTACACCTTC | CASSLSGVFYGYTF
once | TRBJ2-3 | TRBV19 | NA | TGTGCCAGTAGTGCCGTAACAGATACGCAGTATTTT | CASSAVTDTQYF
NA | TRBJ1-2 | TRBV5-4 | TRBD1 | TGTGCCAGCAGCTTGCATGGGACAGGGTATGGCTACACCTTC | CASSLHGTGYGYTF
few | TRBJ1-1 | TRBV4-1 | NA | TGCGCCAGCAGTCGGTGGGGCCGGGGGACTGAAGCTTTCTTT | CASSRWGRGTEAFF